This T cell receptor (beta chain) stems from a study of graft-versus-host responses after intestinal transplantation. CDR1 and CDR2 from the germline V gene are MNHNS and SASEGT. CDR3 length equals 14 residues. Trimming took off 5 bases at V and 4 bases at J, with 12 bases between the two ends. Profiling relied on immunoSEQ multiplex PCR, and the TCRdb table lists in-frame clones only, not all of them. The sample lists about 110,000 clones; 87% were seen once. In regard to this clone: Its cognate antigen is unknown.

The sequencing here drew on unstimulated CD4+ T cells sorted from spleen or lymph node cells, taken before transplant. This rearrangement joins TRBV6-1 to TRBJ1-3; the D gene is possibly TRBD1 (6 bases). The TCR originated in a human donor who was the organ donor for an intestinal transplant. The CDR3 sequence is CASSSGGSGNTIYF. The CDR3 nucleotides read TGTGCCAGCAGTTCCGGGGGCTCAGGAAACACCATATATTTT.